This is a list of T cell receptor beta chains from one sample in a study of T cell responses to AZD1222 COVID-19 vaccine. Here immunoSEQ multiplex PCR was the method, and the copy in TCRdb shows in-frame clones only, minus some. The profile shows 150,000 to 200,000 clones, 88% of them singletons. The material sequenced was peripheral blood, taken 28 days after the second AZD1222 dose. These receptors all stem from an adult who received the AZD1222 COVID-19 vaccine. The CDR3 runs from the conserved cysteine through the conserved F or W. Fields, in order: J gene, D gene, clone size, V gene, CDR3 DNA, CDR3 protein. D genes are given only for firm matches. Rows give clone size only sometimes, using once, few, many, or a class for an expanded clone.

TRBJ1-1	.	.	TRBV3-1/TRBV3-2	TGTGCCAGCAGGACAGCATTAGGGAGCACTGAAGCTTTCTTT	CASRTALGSTEAFF
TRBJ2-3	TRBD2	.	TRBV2	TGTGCCAGCAGTGCCCGGGGGGGCACAGATACGCAGTATTTT	CASSARGGTDTQYF
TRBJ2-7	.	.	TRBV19	TGTGCCAGTAGTACCCAGGGAAACGGCTACGAGCAGTACTTC	CASSTQGNGYEQYF
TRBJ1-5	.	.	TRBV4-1	TGCGCCAGCAGCCAAGATCCGCAAGGGGCGGGGGGCAATCGGCCCCAGCATTTT	CASSQDPQGAGGNRPQHF
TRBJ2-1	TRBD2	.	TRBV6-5	TGTGCCAGCAGGGGGGGGTACAATGAGCAGTTCTTC	CASRGGYNEQFF
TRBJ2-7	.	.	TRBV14	TGTGCCAGCAGCCAAGGCCAGGGATGGGGTTACGAGCAGTACTTC	CASSQGQGWGYEQYF
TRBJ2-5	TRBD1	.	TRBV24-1	TGTGCCACCAGTGATCTAACAGGGGGGCAAGAGACCCAGTACTTC	CATSDLTGGQETQYF
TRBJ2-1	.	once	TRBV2	TGTGCCAGCAGTGAAGCGCGCCCAACGTACAATGAGCAGTTCTTC	CASSEARPTYNEQFF
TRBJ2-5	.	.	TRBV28	TGTGCCACCCTGTACCAAGAGACCCAGTACTTC	CATLYQETQYF
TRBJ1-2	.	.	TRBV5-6	TGTGCCAGCAGCTTGGGAAGGGCTGGCTATGGCTACACCTTC	CASSLGRAGYGYTF
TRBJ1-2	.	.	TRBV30	TGTGCCTGGAGTGTAGGTGGCAGGGCTAACTATGGCTACACCTTC	CAWSVGGRANYGYTF
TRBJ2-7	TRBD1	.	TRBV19	TGTGCCAGTAGTACGGACAGGGGTCTATACGAGCAGTACTTC	CASSTDRGLYEQYF
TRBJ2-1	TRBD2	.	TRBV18	TGTGCCAGCTCACCACTCCCTAGCGGGGTATACAATGAGCAGTTCTTC	CASSPLPSGVYNEQFF
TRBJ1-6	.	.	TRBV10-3	TGTGCCATCAGTGATCTTCTATCGAGCTCCTATAATTCACCCCTCCACTTT	CAISDLLSSSYNSPLHF
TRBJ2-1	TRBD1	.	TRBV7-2	TGTGCCAGCAGCGCTTCGATAGGGGGCATATCTGCCTACAATGAGCAGTTCTTC	CASSASIGGISAYNEQFF
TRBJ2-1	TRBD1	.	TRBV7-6	TGTGCCAGCAGCTCCGGGACAGGGGATCTCTTTTCCTACAATGAGCAGTTCTTC	CASSSGTGDLFSYNEQFF
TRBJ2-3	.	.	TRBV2	TGTGCCAGCAGTGTAGGGGGAGAGGGTACGCAGTATTTT	CASSVGGEGTQYF
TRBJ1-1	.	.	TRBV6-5	TGTGCCAGCAGGCCGGCGACAGGGAACACTGAAGCTTTCTTT	CASRPATGNTEAFF
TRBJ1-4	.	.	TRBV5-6	TGTGCCAGCAGAGAGGGGAGGGGGTCTAATGAAAAACTGTTTTTT	CASREGRGSNEKLFF
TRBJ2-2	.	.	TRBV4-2	TGTGCCAGCAGCCAAGATTGGGGACCGAACACCGGGGAGCTGTTTTTT	CASSQDWGPNTGELFF
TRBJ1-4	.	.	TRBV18	TGTGCCAGCTCACTCCTGGGAGCCGGCGACGAAAAACTGTTTTTT	CASSLLGAGDEKLFF
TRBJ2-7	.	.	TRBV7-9	TGTGCCAGCAGCTTTTCGGGCTACGAGCAGTACTTC	CASSFSGYEQYF
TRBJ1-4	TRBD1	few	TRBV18	TGTGCCAGCTCACCACTAGGGGGCGGTGAAAAACTGTTTTTT	CASSPLGGGEKLFF
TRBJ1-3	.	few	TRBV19	TGTGCCAGTAGTATAGATTGGGGAAACACCATATATTTT	CASSIDWGNTIYF
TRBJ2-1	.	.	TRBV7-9	TGTGCCAGCAGCCCCCCGTTCCGGGTGGGAAGTGAGCAGTTCTTC	CASSPPFRVGSEQFF
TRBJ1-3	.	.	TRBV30	TGTGCCTGGACCTGGCCCGGCGGGGGTACTGGAAACACCATATATTTT	CAWTWPGGGTGNTIYF
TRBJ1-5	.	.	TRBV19	TGTGCCAGTAGTCCGACAGATAGCAATCAGCCCCAGCATTTT	CASSPTDSNQPQHF
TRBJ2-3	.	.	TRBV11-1	TGTGCCAGCAACTTGGAATCGAGTACGCAGTATTTT	CASNLESSTQYF
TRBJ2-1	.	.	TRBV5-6	TGTGCCAGCAGCTTCGGGGGACGGGATGAGCAGTTCTTC	CASSFGGRDEQFF
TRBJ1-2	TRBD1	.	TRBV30	TGTGCCTGGATAAACCGGGACAGGGGGCATGGCTACACCTTC	CAWINRDRGHGYTF
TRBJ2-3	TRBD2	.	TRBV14	TGTGCCAGCAGCTCAAGCGGGGGCGTCGGAGATACGCAGTATTTT	CASSSSGGVGDTQYF
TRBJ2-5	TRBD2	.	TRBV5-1	TGCGCCAGCAGCTTGGCGACTAGCGGGGGACAAGAGACCCAGTACTTC	CASSLATSGGQETQYF
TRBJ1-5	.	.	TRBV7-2	TGTGCCAGCAGCTTAATGGCGGGGGGCAATCAGCCCCAGCATTTT	CASSLMAGGNQPQHF
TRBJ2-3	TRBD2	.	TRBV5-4	TGTGCCAGCAGCTTGGGACTAGCGGGGCAGAGTTTCACAGATACGCAGTATTTT	CASSLGLAGQSFTDTQYF
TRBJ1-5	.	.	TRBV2	TGTGCCAGCAGTACCGACGGGGGAAATCAGCCCCAGCATTTT	CASSTDGGNQPQHF
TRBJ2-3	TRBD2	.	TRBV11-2	TGTGCCAGCAGCTTAGTAGCGGGGGGGGTAGATACGCAGTATTTT	CASSLVAGGVDTQYF
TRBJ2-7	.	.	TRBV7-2	TGTGCCAGCAGCTTAGACTGGGGTTCCTACGAGCAGTACTTC	CASSLDWGSYEQYF
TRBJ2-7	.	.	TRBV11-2	TGTGCCAGCAGCCGAGGACCCTCTTACGAGCAGTACTTC	CASSRGPSYEQYF
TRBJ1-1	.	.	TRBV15	TGTGCCACCGCCCTAAGGAGAACGGTGAACACTGAAGCTTTCTTT	CATALRRTVNTEAFF
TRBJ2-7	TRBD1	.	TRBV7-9	TGTGCCAGCAGCGCGGGACAGGGCCGGTACGAGCAGTACTTC	CASSAGQGRYEQYF
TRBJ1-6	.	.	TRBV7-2	TGTGCCAGCAGCTCCCGGGTACCTGGATCACCCCTCCACTTT	CASSSRVPGSPLHF
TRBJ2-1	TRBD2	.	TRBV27	TGTGCCAGCAGCCGCTGGACTAGCGGGGACTACAATGAGCAGTTCTTC	CASSRWTSGDYNEQFF
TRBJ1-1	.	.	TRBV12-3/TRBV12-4	TGTGCCAGCAGTTTCGGGAAAAACACTGAAGCTTTCTTT	CASSFGKNTEAFF
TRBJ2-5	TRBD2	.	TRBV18	TGTGCCAGCTCACCACCGGTCGCGGGGGGGCCCGAGACCCAGTACTTC	CASSPPVAGGPETQYF
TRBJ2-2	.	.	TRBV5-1	TGCGCCAGCAGCTTGGTCGCGAACACCGGGGAGCTGTTTTTT	CASSLVANTGELFF
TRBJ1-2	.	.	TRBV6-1	TGTGCCAGCAGTGCCCCCTCACAGACCTATGGCTACACCTTC	CASSAPSQTYGYTF